The 17 T cell receptor beta chains in this list originate from one sample, sequenced in a study of identifying expanded T cells in peripheral blood. The data were produced by immunoSEQ multiplex PCR, yet TCRdb's version contains in-frame clones alone and is incomplete. The data hold about 85,000 clones, with 89% observed a single time. The sequenced sample was blood. These receptors were taken from a person aged 18-69 years in good health.

The rearrangement joins TRBV19 to TRBJ1-4; D may be TRBD1 (5 bases). The CDR3 is 14 residues long. Per germline, CDR1 LNHDA and CDR2 SQIVND (reference sequence). V lost 5 bases and J lost 7, with 14 bases in between. CDR3 nucleotides: TGTGCCAGTAGTCAGGGTTCTTCGTTTGAAAAACTGTTTTTT. Its translation is CASSQGSSFEKLFF.

V gene TRBV2 combines with J gene TRBJ2-4; 13 positions match TRBD2. Looked up from germline, CDR1 is SNHLY and CDR2 is FYNNEI. The J segment lost 0 bases and the V segment lost 6 bases, leaving 8 bases of the junction unmatched. There are 18 residues in the CDR3. Here the CDR3 reads CASRMTSGGPIAKNIQYF. The CDR3 DNA follows: TGTGCCAGCAGGATGACTAGCGGGGGGCCAATAGCCAAAAACATTCAGTACTTC.

The chain employs TRBV11-2 and TRBJ2-2; 10 bases are a match to TRBD2. The CDR3 spans 17 residues. With V trimmed by 1 base and J by 1 base, 3 bases remained unmatched. Germline V gives CDR1 SGHAT, CDR2 FQNNGV. The CDR3 reads CASSLGLAGVNTGELFF. CDR3 DNA sequence: TGTGCCAGCAGCTTAGGGCTAGCGGGAGTGAACACCGGGGAGCTGTTTTTT.

The chain recombines TRBV19 with TRBJ2-5, with D perhaps matching TRBD2 (5 bases). Trimming removed 3 bases from V and 5 bases from J, with 10 bases in between. From germline, CDR1 is LNHDA and CDR2 SQIVND (reference sequence). The CDR3 sequence is 13 residues long. CDR3 in amino acids: CASSIIRDETQYF. The CDR3 coding sequence is TGTGCCAGTAGTATTATCCGGGATGAGACCCAGTACTTC.

This chain links TRBV11-2 with TRBJ2-1; 7 bases are a match to TRBD1. The CDR3 extends over 13 amino acids. J lost 5 bases, V lost 5 bases, and 3 bases had no gene match. The germline V gene has CDR1 SGHAT and CDR2 FQNNGV. This chain's CDR3 is CASSLGQNNEQFF. CDR3 coding DNA: TGTGCCAGCAGCCTGGGACAGAACAATGAGCAGTTCTTC.

The chain combines TRBV27 with TRBJ2-5; D might be TRBD2 (5 bases). V lost 3 bases and J 4 bases, leaving 15 bases between the germline ends. Germline V gene lookup returns CDR1 MNHEY and CDR2 SMNVEV (reference sequence). The CDR3 extends over 15 amino acids. The CDR3 nucleotides are TGTGCCAGCAGTTTTTCAGTGGGAGTCGGAGAGACCCAGTACTTC. Its translation is CASSFSVGVGETQYF.

The chain is built from TRBV19 and TRBJ1-2; no clear D. There are 15 residues in the CDR3. Trimming took off 5 bases at V and 4 bases at J, with 17 bases between the two ends. Germline-derived CDR1 and CDR2 are LNHDA and SQIVND (reference sequence). The CDR3 DNA follows: TGTGCCAGTAGTGAATCGATCATTGTTACCTATGGCTACACCTTC. Translating gives CASSESIIVTYGYTF.

V usage is TRBV18 and J usage is TRBJ1-2; D is unresolved. Germline V gene data show CDR1 as KGHSH and CDR2 as LQKENI. The germline V and J ends were trimmed by 4 bases and 6 bases, with 15 bases remaining between them. The CDR3 consists of 14 residues. DNA of the CDR3: TGTGCCAGCTCACGTGGGTCGGGTGAGAATGGCTACACCTTC. Its protein is CASSRGSGENGYTF.

This sequence joins TRBV5-1 and TRBJ1-4, with D unclear. Germline V CDR1 and CDR2: SGHRS, YFSETQ. The CDR3 loop spans 15 amino acids. Trimming pared 3 bases from V and 6 bases from J, leaving 15 bases between. The CDR3 loop reads CASSSPGLRDEKLFF. The CDR3 DNA sequence: TGCGCCAGCAGCTCACCGGGCCTAAGGGATGAAAAACTGTTTTTT.

The chain employs TRBV28 and TRBJ2-3, with D tentatively TRBD2 (6 bases). CDR3 size: 14 residues. Germline-derived CDR1 and CDR2 are MDHEN and SYDVKM. With 4 bases removed from V and 4 bases from J, the gap between germline ends came to 12 bases. CDR3 amino acids: CASSSLLAPDTQYF. Written as DNA, the CDR3 is TGTGCCAGCAGTTCGCTACTAGCTCCAGATACGCAGTATTTT. The entire variable domain, with the rest obtained from reference TRBV28 and TRBJ2-3, is as follows: DVKVTQSSRYLVKRTGEKVFLECVQDMDHENMFWYRQDPGLGLRLIYFSYDVKMKEKGDIPEGYSVSREKKERFSLILESASTNQTSMYLCASSSLLAPDTQYFGPGTRLTVL.

In this sample, this clone turned up a few times. The rearrangement joins TRBV4-3 to TRBJ1-4, with 10 bases lining up with TRBD1. Trimming took 8 bases from V and 1 from J; bases not matched to a gene: 4. The germline V gene encodes CDR1 LGHNA and CDR2 YSLEER. The CDR3 loop spans 15 amino acids. The CDR3 DNA sequence: TGCGCCAGCGGGACAGGGGTAGGAACTAATGAAAAACTGTTTTTT. Translated: CASGTGVGTNEKLFF.

As regards this clone: Germline and junction disagree at one end, which may indicate a read error. CDR3 region: CLAEGGVRGEQFF. The CDR3 DNA follows: TGCCTTGCCGAGGGAGGGGTGCGGGGTGAGCAGTTCTTC. The chain employs TRBV6-1 and TRBJ2-1, with 7 bases matching TRBD2. This CDR3 comprises 13 residues. Germline CDR1 is MNHNS and CDR2 is SASEGT.

The gene calls are TRBV19 and TRBJ2-3; 8 bases are shared with TRBD2. V was pared by 3 bases and J by 2 bases, with 7 bases of the junction left unmatched. Germline CDR1 is LNHDA and CDR2 is SQIVND (reference sequence). The CDR3 consists of 16 residues. Here the CDR3 reads CASSIVLADFTDTQYF. CDR3 in DNA: TGTGCCAGTAGTATCGTACTAGCGGATTTCACAGATACGCAGTATTTT.

The chain joins TRBV5-1 to TRBJ2-7; 9 bases match TRBD1. Germline loops: CDR1 SGHRS, CDR2 YFSETQ. CDR3 length: 14 residues. V was pared by 3 bases and J by 2 bases, with 3 bases of the junction left unmatched. Here the CDR3 reads CASSWGDRAYEQYF. The CDR3 nucleotides read TGCGCCAGCAGCTGGGGGGACAGGGCCTACGAGCAGTACTTC. Complete variable domain (other parts from reference TRBV5-1 and TRBJ2-7): KAGVTQTPRYLIKTRGQQVTLSCSPISGHRSVSWYQQTPGQGLQFLFEYFSETQRNKGNFPGRFSGRQFSNSRSEMNVSTLELGDSALYLCASSWGDRAYEQYFGPGTRLTVT.

This chain links TRBV15 with TRBJ2-1; 10 positions match TRBD2. V shed 3 bases and J 5 bases; nucleotides not matched to a gene: 1. From germline, CDR1 is LNHNV and CDR2 YYDKDF (reference sequence). CDR3 length equals 14 residues. The chain's CDR3 is CATSSGTSDNEQFF. The CDR3 nucleotides are TGTGCCACCAGCAGTGGGACTAGCGACAATGAGCAGTTCTTC.

The V gene is TRBV7-2, the J gene TRBJ2-7; a possible D gene is TRBD1 (5 bases). Trimming pared 6 bases from V and 2 bases from J, leaving 14 bases between. Germline-derived CDR1 and CDR2 are SGHTA and FQGNSA. The CDR3 length is 14 residues. CDR3 protein: CASSARGLTYEQYF. The CDR3 DNA reads TGTGCCAGCAGTGCTAGGGGATTAACCTACGAGCAGTACTTC.

The gene calls are TRBV7-2 and TRBJ2-3, with TRBD2 matching 12 bases. This CDR3 has 16 amino acids. The V and J ends lost 4 bases and 5 bases, in that order; junction bases with no gene match: 7. Germline values: CDR1 SGHTA, CDR2 FQGNSA. CDR3 protein: CASSSSSGGVRDTQYF. Here the CDR3 DNA reads TGTGCCAGCAGCTCGTCTAGCGGGGGGGTGAGAGATACGCAGTATTTT.